The rows below give T cell receptor beta chains drawn from one sample of a study of shared clonotypes between healthy human individuals. Method: immunoSEQ multiplex PCR; TCRdb's copy keeps in-frame clones and lacks some. The sample lists around 610,000 clones; about 95% were seen once. The sample comprised naive CD8+ T cells sorted from blood. The receptor source for this set is a woman under 40 in good health. CDR3s include the opening cysteine and the closing phenylalanine or tryptophan. The D gene is left open where the match is weak.

cdr3_length: 12; d_call: .; v_call: TRBV11-2; j_call: TRBJ1-1; cdr3_nt: TGTGCCAGCAGCCTAACTGGTCCTGAAGCTTTCTTT; cdr3_aa: CASSLTGPEAFF
cdr3_length: 15; d_call: TRBD2; v_call: TRBV2; j_call: TRBJ2-1; cdr3_nt: TGTGCCAGCAGTGTAGGTAGCGGGAGAGCGGATGAGCAGTTCTTC; cdr3_aa: CASSVGSGRADEQFF
cdr3_length: 12; d_call: .; v_call: TRBV7-9; j_call: TRBJ2-5; cdr3_nt: TGTGCCAGCAGCTTATCAGGAGAGACCCAGTACTTC; cdr3_aa: CASSLSGETQYF
cdr3_length: 12; d_call: TRBD2; v_call: TRBV25-1; j_call: TRBJ2-7; cdr3_nt: TGTGCCAGCAGTGCAGGACTAGTCGAGCAGTACTTC; cdr3_aa: CASSAGLVEQYF
cdr3_length: 12; d_call: .; v_call: TRBV27; j_call: TRBJ2-7; cdr3_nt: TGTGCCAGTGCGCCGGGAGTCGGCGAGCAGTACTTC; cdr3_aa: CASAPGVGEQYF
cdr3_length: 15; d_call: TRBD2; v_call: TRBV27; j_call: TRBJ2-3; cdr3_nt: TGTGCCAGCAGCGACCAAGCGGGAGGTTTCGATACGCAGTATTTT; cdr3_aa: CASSDQAGGFDTQYF
cdr3_length: 14; d_call: .; v_call: TRBV6-5; j_call: TRBJ2-5; cdr3_nt: TGTGCCAGCAGCCCCGGGACAAACCAAGAGACCCAGTACTTC; cdr3_aa: CASSPGTNQETQYF
cdr3_length: 12; d_call: .; v_call: TRBV7-8; j_call: TRBJ2-7; cdr3_nt: TGTGCCAGCAGCCCAAGACGGCCCGAGCAGTACTTC; cdr3_aa: CASSPRRPEQYF
cdr3_length: 13; d_call: .; v_call: TRBV19; j_call: TRBJ2-2; cdr3_nt: TGTGCCAGTAGTATTGTGGTGACCGGGGAGCTGTTTTTT; cdr3_aa: CASSIVVTGELFF
cdr3_length: 11; d_call: .; v_call: TRBV28; j_call: TRBJ1-5; cdr3_nt: TGTGCCAGCAGTTTAGGGCAGCCCCAGCATTTT; cdr3_aa: CASSLGQPQHF
cdr3_length: 14; d_call: .; v_call: TRBV28; j_call: TRBJ1-4; cdr3_nt: TGTGCCAGCAGTTTTGTGGGAACTAATGAAAAACTGTTTTTT; cdr3_aa: CASSFVGTNEKLFF
cdr3_length: 13; d_call: .; v_call: TRBV5-6; j_call: TRBJ2-7; cdr3_nt: TGTGCCAGCAGCTTACTCTTGGGCTACGAGCAGTACTTC; cdr3_aa: CASSLLLGYEQYF
cdr3_length: 13; d_call: TRBD1; v_call: TRBV29-1; j_call: TRBJ1-2; cdr3_nt: TGCAGCGTTGAGTCCGGGACAGGGTTTGGCTACACCTTC; cdr3_aa: CSVESGTGFGYTF
cdr3_length: 16; d_call: .; v_call: TRBV7-9; j_call: TRBJ2-7; cdr3_nt: TGTGCCAGCAGCTTAGTCGCGGGACCCACTCTCTACGAGCAGTACTTC; cdr3_aa: CASSLVAGPTLYEQYF
cdr3_length: 17; d_call: .; v_call: TRBV7-8; j_call: TRBJ2-7; cdr3_nt: TGTGCCAGCAGCTTAGCGGGGTCAGGGGTAGGCGTCCACGAGCAGTACTTC; cdr3_aa: CASSLAGSGVGVHEQYF
cdr3_length: 15; d_call: .; v_call: TRBV19; j_call: TRBJ2-2; cdr3_nt: TGTGCCAGTAGTATGATAACAGCGAACACCGGGGAGCTGTTTTTT; cdr3_aa: CASSMITANTGELFF
cdr3_length: 18; d_call: .; v_call: TRBV5-5; j_call: TRBJ2-3; cdr3_nt: TGTGCCAGCAGCTTCCCTCTAGCGCCATCCCCAAACAGCGATACGCAGTATTTT; cdr3_aa: CASSFPLAPSPNSDTQYF
cdr3_length: 12; d_call: .; v_call: TRBV7-9; j_call: TRBJ2-7; cdr3_nt: TGTGCCAGTTCGGGCCTCTCCTACGAGCAGTACTTC; cdr3_aa: CASSGLSYEQYF
cdr3_length: 13; d_call: .; v_call: TRBV6-5; j_call: TRBJ2-3; cdr3_nt: TGTGCCAGCACTCATAGCGGCACAGATACGCAGTATTTT; cdr3_aa: CASTHSGTDTQYF
cdr3_length: 15; d_call: TRBD1; v_call: TRBV28; j_call: TRBJ1-5; cdr3_nt: TGTGCCAGCACCTCCTGGACAGGGGACAATCAGCCCCAGCATTTT; cdr3_aa: CASTSWTGDNQPQHF
cdr3_length: 18; d_call: TRBD2; v_call: TRBV11-2; j_call: TRBJ2-1; cdr3_nt: TGTGCCAGCAGCAAGGGACTAGCGGGAGTAGTGTCCTACAATGAGCAGTTCTTC; cdr3_aa: CASSKGLAGVVSYNEQFF
cdr3_length: 14; d_call: TRBD2; v_call: TRBV7-9; j_call: TRBJ2-7; cdr3_nt: TGTGCCAGTGACGGGACTAGCGGTACCTACGAGCAGTACTTC; cdr3_aa: CASDGTSGTYEQYF
cdr3_length: 19; d_call: TRBD1; v_call: TRBV4-1; j_call: TRBJ2-3; cdr3_nt: TGCGCCAGCAGCCAGCCGGGACAGGGGAGGTTGGGGCCCACAGATACGCAGTATTTT; cdr3_aa: CASSQPGQGRLGPTDTQYF
cdr3_length: 15; d_call: TRBD1; v_call: TRBV2; j_call: TRBJ2-1; cdr3_nt: TGTGCCAGCAGTGAAACAGGGGCGTCCTACAATGAGCAGTTCTTC; cdr3_aa: CASSETGASYNEQFF
cdr3_length: 16; d_call: .; v_call: TRBV7-8; j_call: TRBJ2-7; cdr3_nt: TGTGCCAGCAGCCCCCGTGCTAGGGGAAAAATGTACGAGCAGTACTTC; cdr3_aa: CASSPRARGKMYEQYF
cdr3_length: 15; d_call: TRBD2; v_call: TRBV27; j_call: TRBJ2-2; cdr3_nt: TGTGCCAGCCGGGGACTAGCGGGATCCACCGGGGAGCTGTTTTTT; cdr3_aa: CASRGLAGSTGELFF
cdr3_length: 17; d_call: TRBD2; v_call: TRBV19; j_call: TRBJ2-2; cdr3_nt: TGTGCCAGTAGTATTAAAAGCGGGAGGGCCCTCGGCGGGGAGCTGTTTTTT; cdr3_aa: CASSIKSGRALGGELFF
cdr3_length: 15; d_call: .; v_call: TRBV27; j_call: TRBJ2-3; cdr3_nt: TGTGCCAGCAGTTTATCAGGTCGGGGCACAGATACGCAGTATTTT; cdr3_aa: CASSLSGRGTDTQYF
cdr3_length: 13; d_call: TRBD2; v_call: TRBV6-6; j_call: TRBJ2-1; cdr3_nt: TGTGCCAGCACCATAGGACTAGTCGATGAGCAGTTCTTC; cdr3_aa: CASTIGLVDEQFF
cdr3_length: 15; d_call: .; v_call: TRBV11-2; j_call: TRBJ2-7; cdr3_nt: TGTGCCAGCAGCTTAGGCCGTACAGGGACGTACGAGCAGTACTTC; cdr3_aa: CASSLGRTGTYEQYF
cdr3_length: 16; d_call: .; v_call: TRBV15; j_call: TRBJ2-1; cdr3_nt: TGTGCCACCAGCGGATGGACAGCCAGCTCCTACAATGAGCAGTTCTTC; cdr3_aa: CATSGWTASSYNEQFF
cdr3_length: 15; d_call: .; v_call: TRBV19; j_call: TRBJ2-3; cdr3_nt: TGTGCCAGTAGTTTCCAGGGAGATGGCACAGATACGCAGTATTTT; cdr3_aa: CASSFQGDGTDTQYF
cdr3_length: 17; d_call: TRBD1; v_call: TRBV2; j_call: TRBJ2-3; cdr3_nt: TGTGCCAGCAGCGATCCTGTACGGACAGGGGGCGCAGATACGCAGTATTTT; cdr3_aa: CASSDPVRTGGADTQYF
cdr3_length: 14; d_call: .; v_call: TRBV9; j_call: TRBJ2-7; cdr3_nt: TGTGCCAGCAGCGTGAGGGGTGGGCCATACGAGCAGTACTTC; cdr3_aa: CASSVRGGPYEQYF
cdr3_length: 13; d_call: .; v_call: TRBV7-9; j_call: TRBJ2-3; cdr3_nt: TGTGCCAGCAGTCGCAGCTACACAGATACGCAGTATTTT; cdr3_aa: CASSRSYTDTQYF